These T cell receptor beta chains were read from a single sample in a study of identical twins. TCRdb ran MiXCR on the 5' RACE reads and lists one entry per CDR3 protein. The profile covers 500,000 to 550,000 distinct CDR3 sequences, with about 22% appearing a single time and about 0.48% taken by the ten largest. Another study also made use of these data, one on yellow fever vaccine responses in identical twins.

Sequenced material: CD4+ T cells sorted from blood. The receptor source for this set is a woman aged 18-30 years in good health. The CDR3 runs from the conserved cysteine through the conserved F or W. The D gene is left open where the match is weak. Only part of the rows carry a size: once, few, many, or a class if the clone is expanded.

length,size,J,D,V,DNA,CDR3
13,few,TRBJ2-1,.,TRBV11-3,TGTGCCAGCAGCTTGGGCGTACACAATGAGCAGTTCTTC,CASSLGVHNEQFF
12,few,TRBJ2-3,.,TRBV29-1,TGCAGCGTTGGGCGTATCGGAGATACGCAGTATTTT,CSVGRIGDTQYF
14,few,TRBJ2-5,TRBD2,TRBV24-1,TGTGCCACCAGTGAAGGACTAGCTGTGGAGACCCAGTACTTC,CATSEGLAVETQYF
13,.,TRBJ2-2,.,TRBV29-1,TGCAGCGTTGCAGACTACAACACCGGGGAGCTGTTTTTT,CSVADYNTGELFF
16,.,TRBJ2-2,.,TRBV12-3/TRBV12-4,TGTGCCAGCAGTTTACCCCGCTTGGTAGCGTGGGGGGAGCTGTTTTTT,CASSLPRLVAWGELFF
16,.,TRBJ2-1,.,TRBV7-3,TGTGCCAGCAGCTTAGAGGGGGGACTGCCGTCAAATGAGCAGTTCTTC,CASSLEGGLPSNEQFF
16,.,TRBJ1-1,.,TRBV4-1,TGCGCCAGCAGCCCTTACGCGGGGTCAATCAACACTGAAGCTTTCTTT,CASSPYAGSINTEAFF
15,.,TRBJ1-2,.,TRBV15,TGTGCCACCAGCAGAGACCCCGACGGGAAAGATGGCTACACCTTC,CATSRDPDGKDGYTF
16,.,TRBJ2-5,.,TRBV14,TGTGCCAGCAGCCAAGAGGGGCGCCCGTACCAAGAGACCCAGTACTTC,CASSQEGRPYQETQYF
16,.,TRBJ2-1,.,TRBV12-3/TRBV12-4,TGTGCCAGCAGTCGATTAGCGGCAGTTTCCTACAATGAGCAGTTCTTC,CASSRLAAVSYNEQFF
16,.,TRBJ2-1,.,TRBV7-3,TGTGCCAGCAGCTTAAGGTCTAGCACCACTATAAGTGAGCAGTTCTTC,CASSLRSSTTISEQFF
16,few,TRBJ2-1,.,TRBV12-3/TRBV12-4,TGTGCCAGCAGATCACAGGGAGGCGGGCGATACAATGAGCAGTTCTTC,CASRSQGGGRYNEQFF
13,many,TRBJ1-2,TRBD1,TRBV12-3/TRBV12-4,TGTGCCAGCAGTTTCGGGACAGCGCAAGAGTACACCTTC,CASSFGTAQEYTF
15,few,TRBJ2-7,.,TRBV28,TGTGCCAGCAGAGAACGGCAGGGGACCTCCTACGAGCAGTACTTC,CASRERQGTSYEQYF
15,few,TRBJ2-5,.,TRBV5-1,TGCGCCAGCAGCTTGGCCTTTGGCAGACAAGAGACCCAGTACTTC,CASSLAFGRQETQYF
17,few,TRBJ1-5,TRBD1,TRBV15,TGTGCCACCAGACGTGGGGTTCTGGGACAGGGGAATCAGCCCCAGCATTTT,CATRRGVLGQGNQPQHF
16,.,TRBJ2-2,.,TRBV4-1,TGCGCCAGCAACCTGGTACTGGGACCGAACACCGGGGAGCTGTTTTTT,CASNLVLGPNTGELFF
14,few,TRBJ1-1,.,TRBV9,TGTGCCAGCAGCGTAGTAACAGGGAGTCCTGAAGCTTTCTTT,CASSVVTGSPEAFF
15,few,TRBJ2-7,TRBD2,TRBV29-1,TGCAGCGTTGCGGGTAGCGGGAGGACCGGGGGAGAGCAGTACTTC,CSVAGSGRTGGEQYF
17,few,TRBJ1-6,TRBD1,TRBV20-1,TGCAGTGCTAGCCTCCCAACCATGACAGGGCTGGGTTCACCCCTCCACTTT,CSASLPTMTGLGSPLHF
13,few,TRBJ1-2,.,TRBV6-1,TGTGCCAGCAGTGAAGGAGGAGGCTATGGCTACACCTTC,CASSEGGGYGYTF
14,.,TRBJ2-5,.,TRBV4-1,TGCGCCAGCAGCCAGAGGAGGGGGCAAGAGACCCAGTACTTC,CASSQRRGQETQYF
15,.,TRBJ2-7,TRBD2,TRBV10-3,TGTGCCATCAGTGACAGTAGCGGGAACTCCTACGAGCAGTACTTC,CAISDSSGNSYEQYF
18,.,TRBJ2-2,TRBD2,TRBV9,TGTGCCAGCAGCGCTCCGGGACTAGCGGGAGTAGGCACCGGGGAGCTGTTTTTT,CASSAPGLAGVGTGELFF
12,.,TRBJ2-7,.,TRBV12-3/TRBV12-4,TGTGCCAGCAGCGCCGGGACCTACGAGCAGTACTTC,CASSAGTYEQYF
13,few,TRBJ2-2,.,TRBV12-3/TRBV12-4,TGTGCCAGCAGTTTCGACAGACGGTTGGAGCTGTTTTTT,CASSFDRRLELFF
14,many,TRBJ2-2,TRBD2,TRBV27,TGTGCCAGCAGTTTAGCGGGAGTCGGGGGGGAGCTGTTTTTT,CASSLAGVGGELFF
13,few,TRBJ1-2,TRBD1,TRBV7-9,TGTGCCAGCAGCAGCCGGGACAGCTTTGGCTACACCTTC,CASSSRDSFGYTF
17,.,TRBJ2-5,TRBD2,TRBV24-1,TGTGCCACCAGTGATCCCGGACTAGCGGAGCCCCAAGAGACCCAGTACTTC,CATSDPGLAEPQETQYF
13,few,TRBJ1-2,.,TRBV6-1,TGTGCCAGCAGTGAAGACAGGTCGTCAGGCTACACCTTC,CASSEDRSSGYTF
14,few,TRBJ2-4,.,TRBV20-1,TGCAGTGCTAGCTCCGGGGTAGCCAAAAACATTCAGTACTTC,CSASSGVAKNIQYF
15,few,TRBJ2-3,.,TRBV11-2,TGTGCCAGCAGCGCGCATTCCCAGGGATTAGATACGCAGTATTTT,CASSAHSQGLDTQYF
11,.,TRBJ2-4,.,TRBV20-1,TGCAGTGCCCTCGCCCAAAACATTCAGTACTTC,CSALAQNIQYF
12,.,TRBJ2-1,TRBD2,TRBV7-9,TGTGCCAGCAGCGGACTAGCAAGCGAGCAGTTCTTC,CASSGLASEQFF
17,few,TRBJ2-1,.,TRBV4-1,TGCGCCAGCAGCCAAGTTTCGGGGGCCCATCTATACAATGAGCAGTTCTTC,CASSQVSGAHLYNEQFF
15,few,TRBJ2-1,.,TRBV5-1,TGCGCCAGCAGTCCCCCAGGGGTGGGCTACAATGAGCAGTTCTTC,CASSPPGVGYNEQFF
15,.,TRBJ1-1,.,TRBV6-1,TGTGCCAGCCGAGCTGGCGCAACTATGAACACTGAAGCTTTCTTT,CASRAGATMNTEAFF
16,few,TRBJ2-5,TRBD2,TRBV7-9,TGTGCCAGCAGCCCATTAGCGGGGGGCTTACAAGAGACCCAGTACTTC,CASSPLAGGLQETQYF
14,.,TRBJ2-5,TRBD1,TRBV4-1,TGCGCCAGCAGCCAAGAAAGGGGGCGGAAGACCCAGTACTTC,CASSQERGRKTQYF
15,few,TRBJ2-1,.,TRBV29-1,TGCAGCGTGGGGAAGTGGAGCGGAGCCTACAATGAGCAGTTCTTC,CSVGKWSGAYNEQFF
13,.,TRBJ2-7,.,TRBV20-1,TGCAGTGCTAGCGGTCCAGCGGCCTACGAGCAGTACTTC,CSASGPAAYEQYF
15,.,TRBJ2-3,TRBD2,TRBV5-1,TGCGCCAGCAGCCCGGCGGGGGGGCGAGGAGATACGCAGTATTTT,CASSPAGGRGDTQYF
14,few,TRBJ2-5,.,TRBV12-3/TRBV12-4,TGTGCCAGCAGACCTAAGACAGCTCAAGAGACCCAGTACTTC,CASRPKTAQETQYF
13,few,TRBJ2-5,.,TRBV20-1,TGCAGTGCAACGACGACGAACCAAGAGACCCAGTACTTC,CSATTTNQETQYF
13,.,TRBJ1-5,TRBD1,TRBV6-1,TGTGCCATTCGGGACAGCCCGAATCAGCCCCAGCATTTT,CAIRDSPNQPQHF
15,few,TRBJ1-1,.,TRBV14,TGTGCCAGCAGTGGGGGAGGTTTAAGGAGCACTGAAGCTTTCTTT,CASSGGGLRSTEAFF
18,.,TRBJ1-1,TRBD1,TRBV5-1,TGCGCCAGCAGCCCAGGACAGGGAACAGGGTGGGTGAACACTGAAGCTTTCTTT,CASSPGQGTGWVNTEAFF
11,.,TRBJ2-2,.,TRBV5-6,TGTGCCAGCAGCTTGTCTAGGGAGCTGTTTTTT,CASSLSRELFF
17,.,TRBJ2-5,.,TRBV18,TGTGCCAGCTCCCAACTACATCTCCGGGGTATACAAGAGACCCAGTACTTC,CASSQLHLRGIQETQYF
12,.,TRBJ2-5,.,TRBV10-3,TGTGCCATCAGCCTGAATAGGGAGACCCAGTACTTC,CAISLNRETQYF
12,.,TRBJ1-1,.,TRBV29-1,TGCAGCGCCAACAGGGATGGTACTGAAGCTTTCTTT,CSANRDGTEAFF
18,.,TRBJ1-4,.,TRBV5-5,TGTGCCAGCGGACTCCGGTCGATGAGGGAATTCGAGGCGGGAAAACTGTTTTTT,CASGLRSMREFEAGKLFF
14,.,TRBJ2-7,TRBD2,TRBV7-9,TGTGCCAGCAGCTTAGTGGCGGGAGGGTACGAGCAGTACTTC,CASSLVAGGYEQYF